This TCR beta chain originates from a study of T cells in Graves' hyperthyroidism and ophthalmopathy (dated by TCRdb to the late 2010s). For context, the study as a whole: Peripheral blood samples were taken at the time of initial diagnosis, prior to any treatment. TCR V-J signatures able to tell the groups apart were searched for in a discovery cohort of around 95 patients, of whom approximately 40 had Graves' ophthalmopathy and roughly 59 had stable Graves' hyperthyroidism. Prospective prediction of ophthalmopathy was tested in an independent validation cohort consisting of 18 hyperthyroidism patients and some 15 patients who later progressed to ophthalmopathy. The 100 discovery patients were divided at random into training and test sets in a 7:3 ratio. The study also compared thyroid tissue and blood T-cell repertoires from about six Graves' hyperthyroidism patients. After blood sampling, hyperthyroidism patients were treated with methimazole at a starting dose of 30 mg daily, and ophthalmopathy patients were treated with high-dose intravenous methylprednisolone. The paper describes TCR Vbeta CDR3 sequencing of about 140 peripheral blood samples, made up of about 41 ophthalmopathy patients, 70 to 75 hyperthyroidism patients and 17 progressor patients.

In the ophthalmopathy patients, disease was moderately to severely active, with a Clinical Activity Score of 3 or more, a NOSPECS grade of 4 or more, and a duration of less than 3 months. The study excluded patients with uncontrolled infections, other autoimmune diseases, pregnancy or lactation. Diagnoses relied on clinical symptoms, serum thyroxine and TRAb, thyroid ultrasound and orbital computed tomography. Ficoll-Paque density gradient centrifugation was used to isolate PBMCs from about 10 ml of fresh peripheral blood. Trizol reagent was used to extract total RNA, and RNA quality was then checked on an Agilent 2100 Bioanalyzer. Worth noting for this clonotype: It has no known antigen specificity. It has no much larger one-base neighbor in the sample; base qualities were not kept.

The research as a whole found: A model built on a 13 V-J signature distinguished ophthalmopathy from stable hyperthyroidism, reaching approximately 89% sensitivity and around 81% specificity in cross-validation and 80%/75% in testing. Most expanded thyroid clonotypes (frequency above 0.001) were also detected in blood, suggesting blood repertoires may reflect thyroid immune responses. No statistical method was used to set the sample size in advance, and investigators knew the group allocation. In validation, the model predicted progression to ophthalmopathy with around 71% sensitivity and around 72% specificity, a median of about 6 months before onset.

The TCR beta CDR3 regions were amplified from the RNA transcripts. For the first round of RT-PCR on the TCR CDR3, the HTBI primer set was used together with the Qiagen OneStep RT-PCR kit. Libraries were constructed in a second round of multiplex PCR, after which size selection and purification were carried out. Paired-end sequencing of the libraries was performed with 100 bp reads on an Illumina HiSeq2000. Per the original workflow: SOAPnuke was used to process the raw data, removing reads that contained adapters or uncalled bases, had a mean Phred below 15, or lacked an exact match to the constant primer or identifier. High-quality paired reads were merged with COPE v1.2.5, and unique nucleotide sequences were defined as clonotypes. MiTCR v1.1 was used to align the clonotypes against IMGT TRBV, TRBD and TRBJ reference segments. Only V-J combinations with frequency above 0.0001, covering 99% to 99.2% of repertoires, were analysed. The TCS score was defined as the ratio of F50 (clonal expansion) to E x V (chaos), calculated using BLOSUM62-based TCRdist between CDR3 peptides within each V-J. Welch's t-statistics and random forest reduced roughly 540 V-J features to 13, which were used in a naive Bayes classifier (R e1071). TCRdb cleaned the public reads at Q25 with fastp, built clones with MiXCR and kept in-frame beta chains. Rows merge per CDR3 protein into single entries with the most common DNA and genes. The V and J calls here are based on TCRdb, not the publication. For this sample there are nearly 600,000 distinct CDR3 sequences; 13% to 15% appear just once. The ten largest clones capture roughly 7.7% of the sample.

This TCR came from a woman aged 18-35 years with Graves' ophthalmopathy. Sequencing used blood.

The CDR3 protein sequence reads: CATSDWGDKSKGETQYF. The sequenced DNA: TGTGCCACCAGTGATTGGGGTGATAAGTCTAAGGGGGAGACCCAGTACTTC. This chain joins TRBV24-1 to TRBJ2-5, and the D gene may be TRBD1, 5 bases matching. Based on the germline V gene, the CDR1 and CDR2 sequences are KGHDR and SFDVKD. From the cysteine through the phenylalanine, the CDR3 covers 17 amino acids. The kept DNA is CDR3 alone, 51 bases in frame from the first base. Trimming costs V 2 bases and J 5 bases, and their ends lie 20 bases apart.